One sample yielded the 19 T cell receptor beta chains listed below, sequenced in a study of shared clonotypes between healthy human individuals (dated by TCRdb to 2019 to 2021). The library was made by the immunoSEQ multiplex PCR assay. What TCRdb holds here is the immuneACCESS table cut down to in-frame rearrangements. Part of the clones is not present; checked against another copy, under half of the missing clones reflect an unresolved V gene, and the others are unexplained. This sample is represented by approximately 2,000,000 clones; about 93% of them were singletons. Of the sample, more than 1.5% falls within the top ten clones. CD8 naive samples were obtained by positive selection for CCR7 among CD45RO-negative cells, yielding a CD45RA+CCR7+ population from which TemRA cells were excluded. The material sequenced was naive CD8+ T cells from PBMCs. What this sample's cell subset or site label stands for: CD45RA+CCR7+. These receptors all come from a man aged 18 to 30 in good health. Some clones in this sample may be carry-over from other donors' samples.

This rearrangement joins TRBV28 to TRBJ2-7; D is uncertain. V lost 8 bases and J lost 5, with 19 bases in between. The CDR3 totals 14 residues. CDR1 and CDR2 (germline): MDHEN, SYDVKM. In DNA form, the CDR3 reads TGTGCCAGCGCCGCCAAGGGTATTTACCACGAGCAGTACTTC. Its protein is CASAAKGIYHEQYF.

The chain uses TRBV5-6 and TRBJ2-1; 7 bases line up with TRBD2. The CDR3 spans 11 residues. The V and J ends lost 4 bases and 10 bases, in that order; junction bases with no gene match: 2. Germline values: CDR1 SGHDT, CDR2 YYEEEE. This CDR3 reads CASSTGREQFF. Here the CDR3 DNA reads TGTGCCAGCAGCACCGGGAGGGAGCAGTTCTTC.

The chain recombines TRBV28 with TRBJ2-2; D call uncertain. The CDR3 sequence is 12 residues long. Per the germline V gene, CDR1 is MDHEN and CDR2 is SYDVKM. V dropped 3 bases and J dropped 6 bases, with 5 bases sitting between them. CDR3 loop: CASSFIAGELFF. In DNA form, the CDR3 reads TGTGCCAGCAGTTTTATCGCCGGGGAGCTGTTTTTT.

A remark on this clone: Other DNA sequences in this sample translate to the same CDR3. The genes are TRBV5-4 and TRBJ2-7; 7 bases fit TRBD1. Per the germline V gene, CDR1 is SGHNT and CDR2 is YYREEE (reference sequence). With 2 bases clipped from V and 2 bases from J, the junction kept 1 base outside the gene matches. The CDR3 runs 13 residues. The CDR3 DNA is TGTGCCAGCAGCTTCCAGGGGGCCTACGAGCAGTACTTC. Its translation: CASSFQGAYEQYF.

The CDR3 region has the DNA TGCAGCGCCGGGACAGGGGGTGAACCTGGAAACACCATATATTTT. Translation gives CSAGTGGEPGNTIYF. The chain is built from TRBV29-1 and TRBJ1-3; 11 bases fit TRBD1. The length of the CDR3 is 15 residues. V lost 7 bases to trimming and J lost 2 bases; unmatched junction nucleotides: 7. CDR1 SQVTM and CDR2 ANQGSEA come from the germline V gene.

The V gene is TRBV29-1, the J gene TRBJ1-1; tentatively, D is TRBD1 (5 bases). The CDR3 sequence is 15 residues long. Trimming removed 3 bases at V and 0 bases at J, with 14 bases between. Looked up from germline, CDR1 is SQVTM and CDR2 is ANQGSEA. CDR3 sequence: CSVDYEGSVNTEAFF. CDR3 coding DNA: TGCAGCGTTGATTATGAGGGGTCAGTGAACACTGAAGCTTTCTTT.

The chain couples TRBV28 to TRBJ2-2, with 12 bases lining up with TRBD1. Germline V gives CDR1 MDHEN, CDR2 SYDVKM. The CDR3 totals 19 residues. V dropped 5 bases and J dropped 3; count of bases not matched to a gene: 13. Here the CDR3 DNA reads TGTGCCAGCAGTGCTCAGGGACAGGGGGCTGGGTCGGACACCGGGGAGCTGTTTTTT. This codes for CASSAQGQGAGSDTGELFF.

The V gene is TRBV10-3, the J gene TRBJ1-5; D is ambiguous. CDR3 length equals 13 residues. Germline V gene data show CDR1 as ENHRY and CDR2 as SYGVKD. Trimming shortened V by 11 bases and J by 5 bases, and 16 bases separated the two germline ends. The CDR3 spells CASVDGRDQPQHF. The CDR3 DNA reads TGTGCCTCTGTGGATGGAAGGGATCAGCCCCAGCATTTT.

With regard to this clone: This specimen includes other DNA sequences encoding the same CDR3. The chain has TRBV19 and TRBJ2-1; 11 nucleotides agree with TRBD2. This CDR3 region has 15 residues. The V gene's germline CDR1 is LNHDA and CDR2 SQIVND (reference sequence). The trim removed 3 bases at V and 7 bases at J, leaving 5 bases unmatched. The CDR3 protein is CASSILAGGRNEQFF. For the CDR3, the DNA is TGTGCCAGTAGTATCTTAGCGGGAGGGAGGAATGAGCAGTTCTTC.

The chain carries TRBV6-5 and TRBJ2-5, with no clear D. CDR1 and CDR2 from the germline V gene are MNHEY and SVGAGI. The CDR3 totals 14 residues. Trimming took off 5 bases at V and 1 base at J, with 11 bases between the two ends. The CDR3 is CASSTTLGQETQYF. CDR3 coding DNA: TGTGCCAGCAGTACCACGTTGGGCCAAGAGACCCAGTACTTC.

The genes are TRBV27 and TRBJ2-2; 8 bases align to TRBD2. Trimming cost V 3 bases and J 2 bases; bases outside gene matches: 2. The V gene's germline CDR1 is MNHEY and CDR2 SMNVEV (reference sequence). The CDR3 contains 15 residues. The CDR3 nucleotides are TGTGCCAGCAGTTTCACTAGCGGAAACACCGGGGAGCTGTTTTTT. Protein: CASSFTSGNTGELFF.

The gene calls are TRBV6-5 and TRBJ1-2; no clear D gene. Germline CDR1 is MNHEY and CDR2 is SVGAGI. CDR3 size: 13 residues. V lost 2 bases, J lost 2 bases, and 6 bases lay in between. The CDR3 is CASSYAENYGYTF. Here the CDR3 DNA reads TGTGCCAGCAGTTACGCAGAGAACTATGGCTACACCTTC.

V usage is TRBV5-1 and J usage is TRBJ1-2, with D unresolved. Germline-derived CDR1 and CDR2 are SGHRS and YFSETQ. The CDR3 runs to 15 residues. The V and J ends lost 2 bases and 5 bases respectively, with 16 bases between them. This chain's CDR3 is CASSFGGREEYGYTF. DNA of the CDR3: TGCGCCAGCAGCTTTGGAGGTCGGGAGGAGTATGGCTACACCTTC. Supplemented by reference TRBV5-1 and TRBJ1-2, the full variable domain reads KAGVTQTPRYLIKTRGQQVTLSCSPISGHRSVSWYQQTPGQGLQFLFEYFSETQRNKGNFPGRFSGRQFSNSRSEMNVSTLELGDSALYLCASSFGGREEYGYTFGSGTRLTVV.

For this clone: Just one base apart from a much larger clone, this may be a read error. This same CDR3 is encoded by further DNA sequences in the sample. This sequence joins TRBV4-1 and TRBJ2-7; D not certain. The germline V gene encodes CDR1 MGHRA and CDR2 YSYEKL. There are 13 residues in the CDR3. Trimming cost V 1 base and J 0 bases, with 4 bases left between them. The CDR3 DNA sequence: TGCGCCAGCAGCCAAGGGGCCTCCTACGAGCAGTACTTC. Its translation is CASSQGASYEQYF.

The genes are TRBV2 and TRBJ2-7; D may be TRBD2 (5 bases). Trimming stripped 4 bases from V and 3 bases from J, with 16 bases between. Germline V CDR1 and CDR2: SNHLY, FYNNEI. CDR3 length: 15 residues. CDR3 region: CASSGSLTRGYEQYF. The CDR3 DNA follows: TGTGCCAGCAGTGGCTCACTCACACGGGGCTACGAGCAGTACTTC.

The chain has TRBV6-6 and TRBJ2-7; D unclear. The CDR3 has 13 amino acids. The germline gives CDR1 MNHNY, CDR2 SVGAGI (reference sequence). Trimming left V 5 bases short and J 4 bases short, with 12 bases between. CDR3 sequence: CASSVGPGYEQYF. Written as DNA, the CDR3 is TGTGCCAGCAGTGTAGGCCCCGGGTACGAGCAGTACTTC.

The chain employs TRBV27 and TRBJ2-3; D may be TRBD2 (5 bases). The V and J ends lost 4 bases and 0 bases respectively, with 14 bases between them. The CDR3 consists of 16 residues. Germline lookup yields CDR1 MNHEY and CDR2 SMNVEV (reference sequence). The CDR3, as DNA: TGTGCCAGCAGTTCACTCGGGGTTACTAGCACAGATACGCAGTATTTT. Translating it yields CASSSLGVTSTDTQYF.

V is TRBV7-9 and J is TRBJ2-7, with a weak D call TRBD1 (7 bases). Trimming cost V 3 bases and J 4 bases, with 13 bases left between them. Germline V gene lookup returns CDR1 SEHNR and CDR2 FQNEAQ (reference sequence). The CDR3 contains 14 residues. The CDR3 bases are TGTGCCAGCAGCTTGAGGGCAGGGGGGTACGAGCAGTACTTC. Amino acids: CASSLRAGGYEQYF.

This clone was seen more than once but under ten times. The V call is TRBV5-6, the J call TRBJ1-2, with D possibly TRBD1 on 6 matching bases. The CDR3 extends over 14 amino acids. Trimming stripped 2 bases from V and 8 bases from J, with 16 bases between. Looked up from germline, CDR1 is SGHDT and CDR2 is YYEEEE. The CDR3 sequence is CASSFLPGQLGYTF. In nucleotides, the CDR3 is TGTGCCAGCAGCTTCCTACCCGGACAGTTGGGCTACACCTTC.